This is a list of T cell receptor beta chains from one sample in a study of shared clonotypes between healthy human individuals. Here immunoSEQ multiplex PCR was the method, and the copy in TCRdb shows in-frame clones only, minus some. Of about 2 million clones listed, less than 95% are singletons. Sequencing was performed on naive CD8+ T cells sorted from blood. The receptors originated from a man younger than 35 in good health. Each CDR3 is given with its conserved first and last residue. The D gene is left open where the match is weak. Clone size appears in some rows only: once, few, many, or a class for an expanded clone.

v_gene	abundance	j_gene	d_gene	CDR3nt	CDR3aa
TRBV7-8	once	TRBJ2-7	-	TGTGCCAGCAGTGGCACAGGGTCGTCGGGACTCCCCTACGAGCAGTACTTC	CASSGTGSSGLPYEQYF
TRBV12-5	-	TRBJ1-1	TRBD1	TGTGCTAGTGGTTTCGACAGGGGCCCTGAAGCTTTCTTT	CASGFDRGPEAFF
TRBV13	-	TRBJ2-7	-	TGTGCCAGCAGCCCTCAGATGGACTACGAGCAGTACTTC	CASSPQMDYEQYF
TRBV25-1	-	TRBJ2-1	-	TGTGCCAGCAGTGAATTCGGGACAACCTACAATGAGCAGTTCTTC	CASSEFGTTYNEQFF
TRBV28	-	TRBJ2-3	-	TGTGCCAGCAGGACCGGGACGCGTATTGATACGCAGTATTTT	CASRTGTRIDTQYF
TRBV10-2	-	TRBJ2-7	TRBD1	TGCGCCAGCAGTGAGCCTCGGACAGGGGGCTCCTACGAGCAGTACTTC	CASSEPRTGGSYEQYF
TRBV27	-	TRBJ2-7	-	TGTGCCAGCAGCGACACTTACGAGCAGTACTTC	CASSDTYEQYF
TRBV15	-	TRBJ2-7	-	TGTGCCACCAGCCTCACGAGAGGGGCGTCCTACGAGCAGTACTTC	CATSLTRGASYEQYF
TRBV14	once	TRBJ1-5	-	TGTGCCAGCAGCCAAGATAATGGACTCAATCAGCCCCAGCATTTT	CASSQDNGLNQPQHF
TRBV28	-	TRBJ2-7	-	TGTGCCAGCAGTCCGCCCCCGGGCCTTGTGCTCTACTACGAGCAGTACTTC	CASSPPPGLVLYYEQYF
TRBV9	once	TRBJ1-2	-	TGTGCCAGCAGCGAAAGCTATGGGGGTAGTTATGGCTACACCTTC	CASSESYGGSYGYTF
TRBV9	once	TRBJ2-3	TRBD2	TGTGCCAGCAGCTTATATAGCGGGGAGGGAGATACGCAGTATTTT	CASSLYSGEGDTQYF
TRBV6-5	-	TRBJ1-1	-	TGTGCCAGCAGCACCCAGTGGAACTCTGAAGCTTTCTTT	CASSTQWNSEAFF
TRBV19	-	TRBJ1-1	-	TGTGCCAGTAGTATAGGGGATATGGGCACTGAAGCTTTCTTT	CASSIGDMGTEAFF
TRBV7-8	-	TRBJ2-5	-	TGTGCCAGCAGCTTATTGGAGACCCAGTACTTC	CASSLLETQYF
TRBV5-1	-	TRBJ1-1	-	TGCGCCAGCACCCCAGACCCGGGGAGGGCCTACACTGAAGCTTTCTTT	CASTPDPGRAYTEAFF
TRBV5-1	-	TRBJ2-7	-	TGCGCCAGCAGCTTGGCGCTTGTCTCCTACGAGCAGTACTTC	CASSLALVSYEQYF
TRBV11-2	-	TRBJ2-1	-	TGTGCCAGCAGGGCCCGAGGGGCCAATGAGCAGTTCTTC	CASRARGANEQFF
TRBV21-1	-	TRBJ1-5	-	TGTGCCAGCAGCAAACAGTGTCTGGAACTCCATAATCAGCCCCAGCATTTT	CASSKQCLELHNQPQHF
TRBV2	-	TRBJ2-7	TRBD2	TGTGCCAGCAGTTTAGCGGGGGTGGCCTACGAGCAGTACTTC	CASSLAGVAYEQYF
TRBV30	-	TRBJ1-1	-	TGTGCCCAGGGCTGGCCTGAAGCTTTCTTT	CAQGWPEAFF
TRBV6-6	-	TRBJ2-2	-	TGTGCCAGCAGTTACTCGCCCGACACCGGGGAGCTGTTTTTT	CASSYSPDTGELFF
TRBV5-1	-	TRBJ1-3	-	TGCGCCAGCAGCCCGGACAGCTCTTCTGGAAACACCATATATTTT	CASSPDSSSGNTIYF
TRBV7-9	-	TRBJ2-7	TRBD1	TGTGCCAGCAGCTTCCGGGACAGGTCCTACGAGCAGTACTTC	CASSFRDRSYEQYF
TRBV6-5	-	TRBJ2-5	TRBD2	TGTGCCAGCACTAGTGGGACTAGCGGGATTTGGACCCAGTACTTC	CASTSGTSGIWTQYF
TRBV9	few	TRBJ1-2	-	TGTGCCAGCAGCGTAGCAGGGAACTATGGCTACACCTTC	CASSVAGNYGYTF
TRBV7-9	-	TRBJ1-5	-	TGTGCCAGCAGCTTAACCCCAGGGGAGGCAGGAAGCAATCAGCCCCAGCATTTT	CASSLTPGEAGSNQPQHF
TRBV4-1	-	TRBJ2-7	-	TGCGCCAGCAGCCAAGGTGTCTACGAGCAGTACTTC	CASSQGVYEQYF
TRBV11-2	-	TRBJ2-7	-	TGTGCCAGCAGTCTAACGGACCCGGGCACCTACGAGCAGTACTTC	CASSLTDPGTYEQYF
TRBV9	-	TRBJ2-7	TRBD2	TGTGCCAGCAGCGTAGATCCAGCGGGGATAAACGAGCAGTACTTC	CASSVDPAGINEQYF
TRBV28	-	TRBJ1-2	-	TGTGCCAGCAGCCCCCTGGGGGACATAGGAGACTATGGCTACACCTTC	CASSPLGDIGDYGYTF
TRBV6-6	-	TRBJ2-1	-	TGTGCCAGCAGTCCGCCGGAAGCTGGTCCCTACAATGAGCAGTTCTTC	CASSPPEAGPYNEQFF
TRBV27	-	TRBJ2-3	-	TGTGCCAGCAGTTTCCAGACAGGTACCAGCACAGATACGCAGTATTTT	CASSFQTGTSTDTQYF
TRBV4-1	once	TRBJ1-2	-	TGCGCCAGCAGCCAAGTGGGGATGAGGGGCTACACCTTC	CASSQVGMRGYTF
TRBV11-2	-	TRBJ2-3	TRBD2	TGTGCCAGCAGCTTAGGGGATAGCGGGAGAGCTAGCACAGATACGCAGTATTTT	CASSLGDSGRASTDTQYF
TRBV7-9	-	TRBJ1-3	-	TGTGCCAGCAGCTCCGGACCCGGAGGGACCATATATTTT	CASSSGPGGTIYF
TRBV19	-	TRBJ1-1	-	TGTGCCAGTAGTCCACTCCCAGGACAGATTAACACTGAAGCTTTCTTT	CASSPLPGQINTEAFF
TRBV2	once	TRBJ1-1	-	TGTGCCAGCCCGCGGACTAGGAGGAACACTGAAGCTTTCTTT	CASPRTRRNTEAFF
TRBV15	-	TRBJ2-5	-	TGTGCCACCAGCAGAGATAGGAGTAAGGAGACCCAGTACTTC	CATSRDRSKETQYF
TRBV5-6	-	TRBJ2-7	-	TGTGCCAGCAGCTTGATCCTCTCCTACGAGCAGTACTTC	CASSLILSYEQYF
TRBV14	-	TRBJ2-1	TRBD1	TGTGCCAGCAGCCTCGGGACAGTTGAGCAGTTCTTC	CASSLGTVEQFF
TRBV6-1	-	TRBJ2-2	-	TGTGCCAGCAGTCCGGCTGCCGGGGAGCTGTTTTTT	CASSPAAGELFF
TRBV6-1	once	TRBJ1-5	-	TGTGCCAGCAGTGAACAGGGTGGGGGCGACAATCAGCCCCAGCATTTT	CASSEQGGGDNQPQHF
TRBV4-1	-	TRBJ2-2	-	TGCGCCAGCAGCCCCCCTTATGGAACCGGGGAGCTGTTTTTT	CASSPPYGTGELFF
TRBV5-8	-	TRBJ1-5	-	TGTGCCAGCTCCCTCGGACAGCCCCAGCATTTT	CASSLGQPQHF